The 16 T cell receptor beta chains presented below share a single source sample, sequenced in a study of cytomegalovirus exposure and HLA in healthy donors. The PCR contained 60 Vbeta and 13 Jbeta primers. Using immunoSEQ multiplex PCR, the repertoire was profiled, and TCRdb retains in-frame clones only, with some absent. The sample has fewer than 200,000 clones; approximately 84% are singletons. The specimen sequenced was PBMCs. These receptors were collected from a man between 18 and 35 years old in good health and CMV-seropositive.

The V gene is TRBV4-1, the J gene TRBJ2-2; 7 positions agree with TRBD2. The length of the CDR3 is 16 residues. In germline, CDR1 is MGHRA, CDR2 YSYEKL. After removal of 1 base from V and 3 bases from J, the junction contained 5 bases not matched to a gene. The CDR3 bases are TGCGCCAGCAGCCAAGTTATCGGGGGGTACACCGGGGAGCTGTTTTTT. It is translated as CASSQVIGGYTGELFF.

The chain recombines TRBV7-2 with TRBJ1-2, with 9 bases identical to TRBD1. Germline V gene data show CDR1 as SGHTA and CDR2 as FQGNSA. Unmatched junction bases numbered 5, after V lost 0 bases and J lost 3 bases. The CDR3 totals 16 residues. In DNA, the CDR3 is TGTGCCAGCAGCTTAGCGCGAGACAGGGGGGACTATGGCTACACCTTC. This codes for CASSLARDRGDYGYTF.

The chain joins TRBV4-3 to TRBJ2-1; the match to TRBD1 covers 10 bases. The CDR3 is 15 residues long. Looked up from germline, CDR1 is LGHNA and CDR2 is YSLEER. J was trimmed by 6 bases and V by 3 bases; bases with no gene match: 5. In DNA, the CDR3 is TGCGCCAGCAGCCAGGGACAGGGGATGATCAATGAGCAGTTCTTC. It is translated as CASSQGQGMINEQFF.

The V call is TRBV27, the J call TRBJ2-7, with a possible D match to TRBD2 (6 bases). Germline V gene data show CDR1 as MNHEY and CDR2 as SMNVEV (reference sequence). The CDR3 totals 15 residues. Trimming stripped 3 bases from V and 3 bases from J, with 15 bases between. For the CDR3, the DNA is TGTGCCAGCAGTTTGCGGGGCGCAGATTTCTACGAGCAGTACTTC. Residues: CASSLRGADFYEQYF.

The J gene is TRBJ1-3, the V gene TRBV18, with D maybe TRBD1 (6 bases). The CDR3 is 16 residues long. Per germline, CDR1 KGHSH and CDR2 LQKENI. The V end was cut by 4 bases, the J end by 7 bases, with 20 bases between. CDR3 region: CASSLAPDSWRNTIYF. The DNA for the CDR3 is TGTGCCAGCTCACTTGCGCCGGACAGCTGGAGGAACACCATATATTTT.

The rearrangement joins TRBV4-1 to TRBJ2-5; 8 nucleotides line up with TRBD2. The J call may be incorrect, as the DNA end agrees better with TRBJ2-7. This CDR3 has 16 amino acids. The V gene's germline CDR1 is MGHRA and CDR2 YSYEKL. CDR3 DNA sequence: TGCGCCAGCAGCCAAGGTCTGGCGGGGGGCACCTACGAGCAGTACTTC. Translating it yields CASSQGLAGGTYEQYF.

The V gene is TRBV6-5, the J gene TRBJ1-2; no clear D gene. The CDR3 loop spans 15 amino acids. The germline gives CDR1 MNHEY, CDR2 SVGAGI. Trimming pared 3 bases from V and 2 bases from J, leaving 13 bases between. CDR3 in amino acids: CASSYVGRRNYGYTF. For the CDR3, the DNA is TGTGCCAGCAGTTATGTGGGGAGGCGGAACTATGGCTACACCTTC.

The J gene is TRBJ2-4, the V gene TRBV11-2; D is unclear. CDR1 and CDR2 from the germline V gene are SGHAT and FQNNGV. V was pared by 0 bases and J by 2 bases, with 11 bases between. The CDR3 is 16 residues long. The CDR3 here is CASSLDEFWPKNIQYF. In DNA form, the CDR3 reads TGTGCCAGCAGCTTAGATGAATTTTGGCCCAAAAACATTCAGTACTTC.

The chain links TRBV19 to TRBJ1-1; D remains unclear. Germline V gene sequence: CDR1 LNHDA, CDR2 SQIVND (reference sequence). The CDR3 runs 13 residues. Between the trimmed V and J ends, which lost 2 bases and 2 bases, there was a span of 6 bases. The CDR3 DNA sequence: TGTGCCAGTAGTATAACAGCTAACACTGAAGCTTTCTTT. As protein: CASSITANTEAFF.

This chain connects TRBV7-2 to TRBJ1-2; 7 nucleotides match TRBD1. J lost 8 bases, V lost 4 bases, and 7 bases had no gene match. This CDR3 has 13 amino acids. Germline CDR1 reads SGHTA; CDR2 reads FQGNSA. The CDR3 bases are TGTGCCAGCAGCTCGAGACAGGGCAGCGGCTACACCTTC. Amino acid sequence: CASSSRQGSGYTF.

The chain couples TRBV5-4 to TRBJ1-2; perhaps TRBD1 as D (6 bases). This CDR3 is 14 amino acids long. The ends were cut back, 5 bases at V and 4 bases at J, with 15 bases in the middle. Germline V gene lookup returns CDR1 SGHNT and CDR2 YYREEE (reference sequence). CDR3 bases: TGTGCCAGCAGACACAGGGACCCAGCCTATGGCTACACCTTC. It is translated as CASRHRDPAYGYTF.

The chain couples TRBV25-1 to TRBJ1-5, with 10 nucleotides matching TRBD1. CDR3 length equals 14 residues. Germline V gene lookup returns CDR1 MGHDK and CDR2 SYGVNS. V lost 4 bases, J lost 7 bases, and 4 bases stayed unmatched. CDR3 region: CASSATGGGQPQHF. For the CDR3, the DNA is TGTGCCAGCAGTGCGACAGGGGGCGGACAGCCCCAGCATTTT.

V usage is TRBV19 and J usage is TRBJ2-1; 8 bases are shared with TRBD2. Germline V gene sequence: CDR1 LNHDA, CDR2 SQIVND (reference sequence). There are 15 residues in the CDR3. V lost 2 bases and J lost 2; bases outside the gene matches: 2. Here the CDR3 reads CASSIMRGAYNEQFF. CDR3 DNA: TGTGCCAGTAGTATAATGCGGGGGGCCTACAATGAGCAGTTCTTC.

In its sample, this clone was seen a few times. V is TRBV15 and J is TRBJ1-2, with TRBD1 matching 9 bases. The germline gives CDR1 LNHNV, CDR2 YYDKDF (reference sequence). The CDR3 covers 16 residues. V dropped 3 bases and J dropped 6; count of bases not matched to a gene: 11. In DNA form, the CDR3 reads TGTGCCACCAGCAGGCCGGGACAGGGTGTTCAAGATGGCTACACCTTC. Translating it yields CATSRPGQGVQDGYTF.

V usage is TRBV10-3 and J usage is TRBJ1-1; D is possibly TRBD1 (6 bases). CDR3 length equals 14 residues. The V and J ends lost 0 bases and 5 bases respectively, with 10 bases between them. CDR1 is ENHRY and CDR2 is SYGVKD in the germline V gene. CDR3 protein: CAISESGARTEAFF. For the CDR3, the DNA is TGTGCCATCAGTGAGTCGGGGGCCAGAACTGAAGCTTTCTTT.

The CDR3 region has the DNA TGCGCCAGCAGCCAGGCTCGAGGAGGGAACTATGGCTACACCTTC. This sequence encodes CASSQARGGNYGYTF. V gene TRBV4-3 combines with J gene TRBJ1-2, with no clear D. CDR1 LGHNA and CDR2 YSLEER come from the germline V gene. The V end lost 3 bases, the J end lost 2 bases, and 13 bases lay between the germline ends. CDR3 length equals 15 residues.